The 22 T cell receptor beta chains given below trace back to one sample, sequenced in a study of blood T cell repertoires in COVID-19 (TCRdb year 2020). Library preparation was by the immunoSEQ multiplex PCR assay. The immuneACCESS repertoire file appears here via TCRdb, limited to in-frame rearrangements. These files lack a portion of the clones; in checked studies, under half of the deficit traces to unresolved V genes, and the cause of the others is not known. The sample table shows 200,000 to 300,000 clones, and 75% to 85% are seen once. The top ten clonotypes cover approximately 2.3% of the sample. The sample was peripheral blood. The receptors here all came from a man aged 40-49 years who had recovered from COVID-19.

The chain recombines TRBV9 with TRBJ1-6; 9 bases are a match to TRBD1. J gave up 7 bases and V 4 bases, and 12 bases lay outside the gene matches. The CDR3 is made up of 17 amino acids. Germline V lookup: CDR1 SGDLS, CDR2 YYNGEE. CDR3 coding DNA: TGTGCCAGCAGCTTGAACCTTGGACAGGGGACGAATTCACCCCTCCACTTT. Amino acid sequence: CASSLNLGQGTNSPLHF.

This chain uses TRBV6-2 or TRBV6-3 with TRBJ2-6; no clear D. Germline CDR1 and CDR2: MNHEY and SVGEGT. The CDR3 length is 16 residues. With 6 bases removed from V and 1 base from J, the gap between germline ends came to 13 bases. The CDR3 loop is CASSPTEVSGANVLTF. The CDR3 DNA reads TGTGCCAGCAGCCCAACAGAAGTTTCTGGGGCCAACGTCCTGACTTTC.

This chain uses TRBV19 with TRBJ2-3; the D gene is possibly TRBD1 (5 bases). Deletions cut 4 bases from V and 5 bases from J, with 13 bases between. Germline V lookup: CDR1 LNHDA, CDR2 SQIVND (reference sequence). The CDR3 contains 14 residues. CDR3 sequence reads: CASSRSQGEDTQYF. In DNA, the CDR3 is TGTGCCAGTAGTAGATCTCAAGGGGAAGATACGCAGTATTTT.

The chain has TRBV12-3 or TRBV12-4 and TRBJ2-5, with 7 nucleotides matching TRBD1. CDR3 length: 13 residues. V was clipped by 4 bases and J by 5 bases; unmatched bases: 4. The CDR3 coding sequence is TGTGCCAGCAGTTCGAGGGGGCGGGAGACCCAGTACTTC. It is translated as CASSSRGRETQYF.

This chain uses TRBV30 with TRBJ1-3, with D possibly TRBD1 on 6 matching bases. Germline lookup yields CDR1 GTSNPN and CDR2 SVGIG (reference sequence). The CDR3 length is 15 residues. The V end was cut by 3 bases, the J end by 0 bases, with 12 bases between. CDR3 sequence reads: CAWRSDRFSGNTIYF. As DNA, the CDR3 is TGTGCCTGGAGGTCGGACAGATTCTCTGGAAACACCATATATTTT. The full variable domain, with the rest looked up from reference TRBV30 and TRBJ1-3, is SQTIHQWPATLVQPVGSPLSLECTVEGTSNPNLYWYRQAAGRGLQLLFYSVGIGQISSEVPQNLSASRPQDRQFILSSKKLLLSDSGFYLCAWRSDRFSGNTIYFGEGSWLTVV.

The chain joins TRBV5-4 to TRBJ2-5, with 8 bases aligning to TRBD1. From germline, CDR1 is SGHNT and CDR2 YYREEE (reference sequence). This CDR3 comprises 15 residues. The V gene end was trimmed by 1 base and the J gene end by 2 bases; junction bases not matched to a gene: 4. CDR3 protein: CASSLSRDRQETQYF. The DNA for the CDR3 is TGTGCCAGCAGCTTGAGCAGGGACAGGCAAGAGACCCAGTACTTC.

This clone was counted a few times. The sample holds other DNA sequences that translate to the same CDR3. The V call is TRBV9, the J call TRBJ1-6; the match to TRBD1 covers 7 bases. Germline CDR1 and CDR2: SGDLS and YYNGEE. The CDR3 totals 17 residues. The V segment lost 0 bases and the J segment 0 bases; nucleotides outside the gene matches: 3. CDR3 nucleotide sequence: TGTGCCAGCAGCGTAGCGGGACAGAGCTCCTATAATTCACCCCTCCACTTT. This encodes CASSVAGQSSYNSPLHF.

J is TRBJ2-5 and V is TRBV10-3; no definite D call. This CDR3 comprises 13 residues. The V gene lost 7 bases and the J gene lost 1 base, with 10 bases spanning the gap. In germline, CDR1 is ENHRY, CDR2 SYGVKD. The CDR3 sequence is CAIKPNSQETQYF. CDR3 nucleotides: TGTGCCATCAAGCCGAACAGCCAAGAGACCCAGTACTTC.

This chain links TRBV19 with TRBJ2-2; D is possibly TRBD1 (6 bases). Deletions cut 4 bases from V and 3 bases from J, with 6 bases between. The CDR3 runs 13 residues. In germline, CDR1 is LNHDA, CDR2 SQIVND (reference sequence). This CDR3 is CASSTGDTGELFF. The CDR3 DNA reads as TGTGCCAGTAGTACAGGGGACACCGGGGAGCTGTTTTTT.

This CDR3 reads CASSLSGRVETQYF. The CDR3 region has the DNA TGTGCCAGTAGTCTGAGCGGGAGGGTCGAGACCCAGTACTTC. V gene TRBV19 combines with J gene TRBJ2-5; 10 bases match TRBD2. Germline V CDR1 and CDR2: LNHDA, SQIVND (reference sequence). Unmatched junction bases numbered 5, after V lost 5 bases and J lost 5 bases. The CDR3 runs to 14 residues.

This clone was detected a few times. The chain couples TRBV5-4 to TRBJ1-1, with a possible D match to TRBD1 (5 bases). This CDR3 is built from 15 residues. The V and J ends lost 0 bases and 4 bases respectively, with 13 bases between them. Germline CDR1 SGHNT, CDR2 YYREEE (reference sequence). This CDR3 reads CASSLGIQGGTEAFF. CDR3 DNA: TGTGCCAGCAGCTTGGGCATTCAGGGCGGCACTGAAGCTTTCTTT.

This rearrangement joins TRBV20-1 to TRBJ2-1; 7 nucleotides agree with TRBD2. The CDR3 runs 15 residues. Trimming removed 3 bases from V and 8 bases from J; junction bases left unmatched: 13. Germline V gene sequence: CDR1 DFQATT, CDR2 SNEGSKA (reference sequence). CDR3 DNA sequence: TGCAGTGCTAGTGTGGGGCTAGCGGTCCGGGATGAGCAGTTCTTC. Protein product: CSASVGLAVRDEQFF.

The J gene is TRBJ2-3, the V gene TRBV2; 11 nucleotides align to TRBD1. CDR3 length equals 15 residues. V was pared by 5 bases and J by 5 bases, with 6 bases of the junction left unmatched. In germline, CDR1 is SNHLY, CDR2 FYNNEI. The CDR3 sequence is CASSSRTGGIDTQYF. CDR3 coding DNA: TGTGCCAGCAGTTCCAGGACAGGGGGCATAGATACGCAGTATTTT.

The chain uses TRBV10-3 and TRBJ2-6; D is possibly TRBD1 (6 bases). The V gene's germline CDR1 is ENHRY and CDR2 SYGVKD. The V end was cut by 8 bases, the J end by 4 bases, with 15 bases between. This CDR3 has 15 amino acids. The CDR3 spells CAIGTGSSGANVLTF. For the CDR3, the DNA is TGTGCCATCGGAACAGGGAGCTCGGGGGCCAACGTCCTGACTTTC.

This clone was recorded a few times. The gene calls are TRBV4-3 and TRBJ2-6, with D unresolved. The V end lost 0 bases, the J end lost 0 bases, and 9 bases lay between the germline ends. CDR3 length: 17 residues. Per the germline V gene, CDR1 is LGHNA and CDR2 is YSLEER. The DNA of the CDR3 is TGCGCCAGCAGCCAAGAGGGCGTAAGCTCTGGGGCCAACGTCCTGACTTTC. Translation: CASSQEGVSSGANVLTF.

The chain links TRBV30 to TRBJ1-3; tentative D call: TRBD1 (5 bases). CDR1 is GTSNPN, CDR2 SVGIG, per germline (reference sequence). The CDR3 is 15 residues long. The V and J ends lost 5 bases and 0 bases respectively, with 14 bases between them. CDR3 in amino acids: CAWDPRGGSGNTIYF. DNA for the CDR3: TGTGCCTGGGATCCCCGCGGGGGCTCTGGAAACACCATATATTTT. Together with reference TRBV30 and TRBJ1-3, the CDR3 gives the full variable domain: SQTIHQWPATLVQPVGSPLSLECTVEGTSNPNLYWYRQAAGRGLQLLFYSVGIGQISSEVPQNLSASRPQDRQFILSSKKLLLSDSGFYLCAWDPRGGSGNTIYFGEGSWLTVV.

The rearrangement links TRBV30 to TRBJ2-3; 7 nucleotides line up with TRBD2. J lost 3 bases, V lost 1 base, and 10 bases had no gene match. The CDR3 has 16 residues. The germline gives CDR1 GTSNPN, CDR2 SVGIG (reference sequence). This CDR3 is CAWSAPLGRGTDTQYF. The CDR3 DNA reads as TGTGCCTGGAGTGCCCCGTTGGGGCGGGGGACAGATACGCAGTATTTT. Full variable domain (rest looked up from reference TRBV30 and TRBJ2-3): SQTIHQWPATLVQPVGSPLSLECTVEGTSNPNLYWYRQAAGRGLQLLFYSVGIGQISSEVPQNLSASRPQDRQFILSSKKLLLSDSGFYLCAWSAPLGRGTDTQYFGPGTRLTVL.

The chain uses TRBV4-3 and TRBJ1-5; 9 nucleotides match TRBD1. This CDR3 is built from 18 residues. The trim removed 0 bases at V and 4 bases at J, leaving 10 bases unmatched. CDR1 LGHNA and CDR2 YSLEER come from the germline V gene. Here the CDR3 reads CASSQEPVPTGGNQPQHF. The CDR3 DNA reads TGCGCCAGCAGCCAAGAGCCCGTTCCGACAGGGGGGAATCAGCCCCAGCATTTT.

The V gene is TRBV19, the J gene TRBJ1-2; TRBD1 agrees at 8 bases. This CDR3 is 15 amino acids long. J lost 8 bases, V lost 9 bases, and 17 bases had no gene match. Germline V gene sequence: CDR1 LNHDA, CDR2 SQIVND (reference sequence). DNA of the CDR3: TGTGCCAGCCGGGACAGGCCCTTTCAGATTGAGGGCTACACCTTC. This gives the protein CASRDRPFQIEGYTF. Variable domain in full (rest from reference TRBV19 and TRBJ1-2): DGGITQSPKYLFRKEGQNVTLSCEQNLNHDAMYWYRQDPGQGLRLIYYSQIVNDFQKGDIAEGYSVSREKKESFPLTVTSAQKNPTAFYLCASRDRPFQIEGYTFGSGTRLTVV.

The J gene is TRBJ2-3, the V gene TRBV5-4; D may be TRBD1 (6 bases). Deletions cut 3 bases from V and 2 bases from J, with 16 bases between. The CDR3 is made up of 16 amino acids. Germline V lookup: CDR1 SGHNT, CDR2 YYREEE (reference sequence). The CDR3, as DNA: TGTGCCAGCAGCTCCCCCAACCGGGACATCACAGATACGCAGTATTTT. This codes for CASSSPNRDITDTQYF.

Comments on this clone: The junction departs from the called germline gene at one end, perhaps through a read error. V is TRBV7-8 and J is TRBJ2-3; TRBD1 is a possible D gene (5 bases). The germline V gene has CDR1 SGHVS and CDR2 FQNEAQ. This CDR3 contains 13 residues. For the CDR3, the DNA is TGTGCCAGCAGCTTGGGCAGCACAGGTACGCAGTATTTT. This sequence encodes CASSLGSTGTQYF.

The V gene is TRBV27, the J gene TRBJ2-3; maybe TRBD2 (5 bases). Germline V gene data show CDR1 as MNHEY and CDR2 as SMNVEV (reference sequence). This CDR3 contains 16 residues. V was pared by 0 bases and J by 1 base, with 11 bases between. CDR3 in amino acids: CASSLSLGYGTDTQYF. The CDR3 DNA follows: TGTGCCAGCAGTTTATCACTAGGATACGGCACAGATACGCAGTATTTT.